This TCR beta chain emerged from a study of cytomegalovirus exposure and HLA in healthy donors. In the case of this clone: Its antigen is as yet unknown.

Germline values: CDR1 SGHNT, CDR2 YYREEE (reference sequence). CDR3 length: 15 residues. J was trimmed by 4 bases and V by 4 bases; bases with no gene match: 10. General study findings and limits: Later analysis associated a missense DCLRE1C variant with TCR beta V- and J-gene trimming. Researchers reportedly found TCR beta sequences accurately predicted most subjects' HLA-A and HLA-B alleles.

This PCR relied on a set of 60 Vbeta primers and 13 Jbeta primers. TCRdb's copy holds only in-frame clones and misses some; the assay was immunoSEQ multiplex PCR. The sample includes tens of thousands of clones, 85% to 90% of them seen just once. The sequence came from a young man in good health and CMV-seronegative. This sequence joins TRBV5-4 and TRBJ1-1, with TRBD1 identical over 7 bases. Sample: PBMCs. The CDR3 DNA follows: TGTGCCAGCAGCCCCCTACAGGGGAAGATCACTGAAGCTTTCTTT. It codes for CASSPLQGKITEAFF.